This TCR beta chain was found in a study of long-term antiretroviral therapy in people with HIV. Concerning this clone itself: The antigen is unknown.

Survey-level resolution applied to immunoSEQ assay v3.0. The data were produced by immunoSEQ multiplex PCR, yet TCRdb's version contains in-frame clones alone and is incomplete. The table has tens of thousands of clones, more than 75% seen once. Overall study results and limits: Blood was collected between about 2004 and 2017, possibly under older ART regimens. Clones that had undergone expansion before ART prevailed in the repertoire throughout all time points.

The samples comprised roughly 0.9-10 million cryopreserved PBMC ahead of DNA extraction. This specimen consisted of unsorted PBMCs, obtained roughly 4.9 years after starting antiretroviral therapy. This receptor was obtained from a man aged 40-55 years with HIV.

The CDR3 reads CASSQWKNTEAFF. The DNA of the CDR3 is TGTGCCAGCAGCCAATGGAAGAACACTGAAGCTTTCTTT. The chain combines TRBV14 with TRBJ1-1; D gene unclear. V was trimmed by 2 bases and J by 1 base, leaving 5 bases between them. The CDR3 is 13 residues long. Germline loops: CDR1 SGHDN, CDR2 FVKESK. The whole variable domain, filled in from reference TRBV14 and TRBJ1-1, reads EAGVTQFPSHSVIEKGQTVTLRCDPISGHDNLYWYRRVMGKEIKFLLHFVKESKQDESGMPNNRFLAERTGGTYSTLKVQPAELEDSGVYFCASSQWKNTEAFFGQGTRLTVV.